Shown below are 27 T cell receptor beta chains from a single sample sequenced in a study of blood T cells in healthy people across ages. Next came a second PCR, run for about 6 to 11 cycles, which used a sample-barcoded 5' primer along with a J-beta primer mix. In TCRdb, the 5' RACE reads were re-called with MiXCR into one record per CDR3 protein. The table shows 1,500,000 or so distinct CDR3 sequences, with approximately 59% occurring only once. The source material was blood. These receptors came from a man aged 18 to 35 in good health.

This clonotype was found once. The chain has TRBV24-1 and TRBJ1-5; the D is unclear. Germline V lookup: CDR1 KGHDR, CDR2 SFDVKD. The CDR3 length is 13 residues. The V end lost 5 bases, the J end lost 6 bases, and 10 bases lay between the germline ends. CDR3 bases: TGTGCCACCAGTGGAGGGTTGGGTCAGCCCCAGCATTTT. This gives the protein CATSGGLGQPQHF.

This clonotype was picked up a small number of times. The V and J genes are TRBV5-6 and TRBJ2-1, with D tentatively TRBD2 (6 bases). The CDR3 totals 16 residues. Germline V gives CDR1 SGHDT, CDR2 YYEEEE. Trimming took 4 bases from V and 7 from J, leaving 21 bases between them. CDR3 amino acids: CASSQTPTGGRNEQFF. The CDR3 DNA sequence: TGTGCCAGCAGCCAGACTCCGACTGGGGGGAGAAATGAGCAGTTCTTC.

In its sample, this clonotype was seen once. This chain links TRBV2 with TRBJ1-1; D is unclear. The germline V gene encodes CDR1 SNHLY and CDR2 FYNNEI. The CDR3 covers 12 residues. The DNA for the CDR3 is TGTGCTATCCATGGCGCGAGCACTGAAGCTTTCTTT. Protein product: CAIHGASTEAFF. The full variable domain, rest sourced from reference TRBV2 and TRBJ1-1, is EPEVTQTPSHQVTQMGQEVILRCVPISNHLYFYWYRQILGQKVEFLVSFYNNEISEKSEIFDDQFSVERPDGSNFTLKIRSTKLEDSAMYFCAIHGASTEAFFGQGTRLTVV.

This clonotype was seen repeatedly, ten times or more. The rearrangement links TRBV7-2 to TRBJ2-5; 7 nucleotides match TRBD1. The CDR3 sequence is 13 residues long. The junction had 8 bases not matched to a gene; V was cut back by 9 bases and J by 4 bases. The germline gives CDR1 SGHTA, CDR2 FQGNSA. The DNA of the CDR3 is TGTGCCAGTACAGGGGTTGTTGGAGAGACCCAGTACTTC. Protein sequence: CASTGVVGETQYF.

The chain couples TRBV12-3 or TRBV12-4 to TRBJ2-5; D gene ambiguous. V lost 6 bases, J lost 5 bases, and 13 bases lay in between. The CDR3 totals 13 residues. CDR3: CASRSTDGETQYF. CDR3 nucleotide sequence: TGTGCCAGCAGATCAACGGACGGGGAGACCCAGTACTTC.

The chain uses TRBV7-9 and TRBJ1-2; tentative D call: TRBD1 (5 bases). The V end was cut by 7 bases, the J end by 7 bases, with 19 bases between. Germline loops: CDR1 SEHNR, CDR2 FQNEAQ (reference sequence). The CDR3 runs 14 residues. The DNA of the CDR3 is TGTGCCAGCACCCTTGGACCCCAGGGATTTGGCTACACCTTC. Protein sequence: CASTLGPQGFGYTF.

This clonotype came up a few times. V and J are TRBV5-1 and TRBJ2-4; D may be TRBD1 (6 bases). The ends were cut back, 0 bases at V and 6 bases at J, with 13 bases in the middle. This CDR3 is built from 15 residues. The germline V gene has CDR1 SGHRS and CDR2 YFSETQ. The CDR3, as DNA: TGCGCCAGCAGCTTGGAACCGACAGGTGTAAACATTCAGTACTTC. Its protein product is CASSLEPTGVNIQYF.

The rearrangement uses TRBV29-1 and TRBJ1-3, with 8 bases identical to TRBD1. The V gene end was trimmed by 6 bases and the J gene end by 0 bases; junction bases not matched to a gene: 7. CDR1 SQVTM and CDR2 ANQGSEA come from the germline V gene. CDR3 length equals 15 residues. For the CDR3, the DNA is TGCAGCGTGAGGACAGGGCACAGCTCTGGAAACACCATATATTTT. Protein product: CSVRTGHSSGNTIYF.

CDR3 protein: CASSGAGGLLQETQYF. CDR3 sequence (DNA): TGTGCCAGCAGCGGAGCGGGGGGCCTACTCCAAGAGACCCAGTACTTC. The gene calls are TRBV6-1 and TRBJ2-5; 9 bases fit TRBD2. The CDR3 loop spans 16 amino acids. Germline loops: CDR1 MNHNS, CDR2 SASEGT. V shed 6 bases, J shed 1 base, and the junction held 9 bases outside the gene matches.

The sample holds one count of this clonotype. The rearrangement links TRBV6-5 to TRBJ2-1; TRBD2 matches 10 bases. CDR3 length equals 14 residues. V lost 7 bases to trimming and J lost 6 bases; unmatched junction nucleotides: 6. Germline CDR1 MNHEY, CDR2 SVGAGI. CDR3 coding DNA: TGTGCCAGCACTCAGCGGGGGGGCTTCAATGAGCAGTTCTTC. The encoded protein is CASTQRGGFNEQFF.

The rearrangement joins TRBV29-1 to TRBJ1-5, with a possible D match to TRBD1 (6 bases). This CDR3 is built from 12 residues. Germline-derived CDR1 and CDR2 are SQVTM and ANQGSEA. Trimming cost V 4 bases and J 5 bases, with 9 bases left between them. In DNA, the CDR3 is TGCAGCGTTGGGGAGGGGGATCAGCCCCAGCATTTT. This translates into CSVGEGDQPQHF.

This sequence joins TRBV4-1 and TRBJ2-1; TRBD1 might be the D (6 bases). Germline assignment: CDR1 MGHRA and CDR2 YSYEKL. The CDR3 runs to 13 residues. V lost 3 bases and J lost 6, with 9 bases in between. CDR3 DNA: TGCGCCAGCAGCCAGCACAGGGTCAATGAGCAGTTCTTC. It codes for CASSQHRVNEQFF.

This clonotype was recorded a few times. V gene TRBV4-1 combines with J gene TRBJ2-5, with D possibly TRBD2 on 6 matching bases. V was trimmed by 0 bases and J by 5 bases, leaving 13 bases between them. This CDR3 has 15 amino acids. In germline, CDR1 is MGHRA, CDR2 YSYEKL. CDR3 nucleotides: TGCGCCAGCAGCCAAGAACGGGAGATCTGGGAGACCCAGTACTTC. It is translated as CASSQEREIWETQYF.

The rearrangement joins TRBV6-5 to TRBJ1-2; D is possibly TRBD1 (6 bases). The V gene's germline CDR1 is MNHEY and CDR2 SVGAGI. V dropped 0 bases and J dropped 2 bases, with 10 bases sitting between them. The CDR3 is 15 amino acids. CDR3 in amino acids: CASSYSMRGNYGYTF. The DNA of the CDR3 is TGTGCCAGCAGTTACTCGATGAGGGGGAACTATGGCTACACCTTC.

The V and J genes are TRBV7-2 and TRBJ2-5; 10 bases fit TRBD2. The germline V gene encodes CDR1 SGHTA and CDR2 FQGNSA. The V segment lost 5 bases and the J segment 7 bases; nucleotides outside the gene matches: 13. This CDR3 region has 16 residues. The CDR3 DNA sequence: TGTGCCAGCAGCACCCGGACTAGCGGCCAAGAAAGGACCCAGTACTTC. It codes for CASSTRTSGQERTQYF.

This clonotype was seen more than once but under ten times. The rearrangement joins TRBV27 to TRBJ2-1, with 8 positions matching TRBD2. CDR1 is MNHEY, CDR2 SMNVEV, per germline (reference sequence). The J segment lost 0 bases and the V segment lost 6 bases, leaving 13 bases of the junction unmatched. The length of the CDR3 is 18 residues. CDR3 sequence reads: CASRKLAVLHSSYNEQFF. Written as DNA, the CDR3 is TGTGCCAGCAGAAAACTAGCGGTCTTGCACAGCTCCTACAATGAGCAGTTCTTC.

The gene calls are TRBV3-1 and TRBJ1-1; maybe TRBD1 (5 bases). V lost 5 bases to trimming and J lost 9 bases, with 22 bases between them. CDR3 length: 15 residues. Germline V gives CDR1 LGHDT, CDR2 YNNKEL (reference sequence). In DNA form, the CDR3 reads TGTGCCAGCAGCGACCCCCAGGGTTTTGGTATAAAAGCTTTCTTT. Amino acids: CASSDPQGFGIKAFF.

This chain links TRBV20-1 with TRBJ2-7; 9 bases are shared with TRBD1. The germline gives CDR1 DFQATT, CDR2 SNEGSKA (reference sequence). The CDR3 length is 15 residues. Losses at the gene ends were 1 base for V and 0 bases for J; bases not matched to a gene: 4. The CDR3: CSARGQGGSSYEQYF. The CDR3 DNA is TGCAGTGCTAGAGGACAGGGGGGAAGCTCCTACGAGCAGTACTTC.

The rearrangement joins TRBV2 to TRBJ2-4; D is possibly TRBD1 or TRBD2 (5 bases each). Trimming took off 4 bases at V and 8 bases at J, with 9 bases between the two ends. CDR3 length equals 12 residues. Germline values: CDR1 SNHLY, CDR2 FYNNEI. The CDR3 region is CASSVGVDIQYF. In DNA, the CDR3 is TGTGCCAGCAGTGTGGGGGTGGACATTCAGTACTTC.

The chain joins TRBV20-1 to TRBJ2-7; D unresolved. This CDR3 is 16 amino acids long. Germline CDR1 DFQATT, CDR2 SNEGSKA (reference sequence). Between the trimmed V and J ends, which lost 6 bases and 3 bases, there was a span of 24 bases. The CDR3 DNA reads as TGCAGTGCCGCTAACCTGGACCCAAACCTTGGCTACGAGCAGTACTTC. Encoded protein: CSAANLDPNLGYEQYF.

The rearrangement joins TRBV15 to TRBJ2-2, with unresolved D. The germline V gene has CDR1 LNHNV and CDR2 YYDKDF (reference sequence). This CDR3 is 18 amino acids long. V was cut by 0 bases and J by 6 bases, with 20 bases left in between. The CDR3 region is CATSRDRMGTGSPGELFF. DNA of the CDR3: TGTGCCACCAGCAGAGATCGTATGGGAACTGGTTCCCCCGGGGAGCTGTTTTTT.

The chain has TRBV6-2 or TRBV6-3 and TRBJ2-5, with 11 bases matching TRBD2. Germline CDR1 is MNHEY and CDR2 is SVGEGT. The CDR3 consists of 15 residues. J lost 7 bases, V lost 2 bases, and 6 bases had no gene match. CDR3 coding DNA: TGTGCCAGCAGTTACCTAGCGGGGGGCCCGGGGACCCAGTACTTC. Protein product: CASSYLAGGPGTQYF.

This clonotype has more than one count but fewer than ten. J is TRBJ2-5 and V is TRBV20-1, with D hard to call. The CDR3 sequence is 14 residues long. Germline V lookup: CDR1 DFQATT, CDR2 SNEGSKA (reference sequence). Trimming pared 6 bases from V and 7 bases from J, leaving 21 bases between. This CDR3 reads CSATLVHSPGTQYF. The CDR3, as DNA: TGCAGTGCCACGCTCGTACACAGTCCGGGGACCCAGTACTTC.

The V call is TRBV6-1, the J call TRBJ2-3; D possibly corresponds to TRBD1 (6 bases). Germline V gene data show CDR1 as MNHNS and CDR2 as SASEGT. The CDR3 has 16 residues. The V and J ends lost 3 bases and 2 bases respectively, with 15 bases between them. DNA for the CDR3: TGTGCCAGCAGTGAGGGACACTCACTAAACACAGATACGCAGTATTTT. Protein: CASSEGHSLNTDTQYF.

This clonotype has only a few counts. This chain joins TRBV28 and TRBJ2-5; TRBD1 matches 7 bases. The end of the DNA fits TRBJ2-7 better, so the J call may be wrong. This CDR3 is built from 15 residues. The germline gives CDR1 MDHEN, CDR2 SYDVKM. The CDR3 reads CASSSPGRGLYEQYF. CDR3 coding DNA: TGTGCCAGCAGTTCCCCCGGCAGGGGGTTATACGAGCAGTACTTC.

CDR3: CASSFNGAVINYEQYF. The CDR3, as DNA: TGTGCCAGCAGTTTCAATGGAGCCGTAATCAACTACGAGCAGTACTTC. The chain links TRBV27 to TRBJ2-4; unclear D gene. The assigned J gene may be wrong: the sequence end matches TRBJ2-7 better. CDR1 MNHEY and CDR2 SMNVEV come from the germline V gene (reference sequence). The length of the CDR3 is 16 residues.

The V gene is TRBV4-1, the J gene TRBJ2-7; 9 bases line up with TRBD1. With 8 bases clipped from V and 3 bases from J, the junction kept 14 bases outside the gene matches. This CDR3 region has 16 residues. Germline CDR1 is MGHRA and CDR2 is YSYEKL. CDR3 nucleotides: TGCGCCAGCGCCTCTTTATCCCGGACAGGGGACTACGAGCAGTACTTC. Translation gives CASASLSRTGDYEQYF.